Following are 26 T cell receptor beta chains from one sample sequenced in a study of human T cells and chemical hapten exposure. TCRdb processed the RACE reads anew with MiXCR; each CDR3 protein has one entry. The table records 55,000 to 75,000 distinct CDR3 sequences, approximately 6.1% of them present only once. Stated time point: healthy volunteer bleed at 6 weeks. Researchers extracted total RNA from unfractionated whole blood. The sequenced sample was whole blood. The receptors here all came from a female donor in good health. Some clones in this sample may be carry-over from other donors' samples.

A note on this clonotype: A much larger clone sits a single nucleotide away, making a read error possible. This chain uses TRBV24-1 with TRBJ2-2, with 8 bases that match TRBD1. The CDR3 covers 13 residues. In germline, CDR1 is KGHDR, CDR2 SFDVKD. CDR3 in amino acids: CVTVGTGTGELFF. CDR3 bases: TGTGTCACCGTGGGGACAGGCACCGGGGAGCTGTTTTTT.

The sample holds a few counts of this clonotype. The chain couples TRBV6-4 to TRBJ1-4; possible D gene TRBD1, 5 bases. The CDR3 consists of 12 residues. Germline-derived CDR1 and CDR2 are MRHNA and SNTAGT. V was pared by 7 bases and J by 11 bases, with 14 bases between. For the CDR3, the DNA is TGTGCCAGCACTGTCAGGGAGGAGAAACTGTTTTTT. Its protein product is CASTVREEKLFF.

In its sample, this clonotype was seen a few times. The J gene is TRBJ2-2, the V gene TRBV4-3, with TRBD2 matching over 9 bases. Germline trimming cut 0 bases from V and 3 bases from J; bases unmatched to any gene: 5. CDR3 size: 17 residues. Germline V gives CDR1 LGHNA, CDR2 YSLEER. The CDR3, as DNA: TGCGCCAGCAGCCAAGAGAGGGCGGGAGGGGACACCGGGGAGCTGTTTTTT. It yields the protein CASSQERAGGDTGELFF.

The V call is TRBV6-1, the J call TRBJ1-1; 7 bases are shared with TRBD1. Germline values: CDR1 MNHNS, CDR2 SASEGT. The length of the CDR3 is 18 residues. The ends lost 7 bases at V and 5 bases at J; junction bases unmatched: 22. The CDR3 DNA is TGTGCCAGCAACAATATCGGCAACTTCCCGACAGGGCAAACTGAAGCTTTCTTT. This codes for CASNNIGNFPTGQTEAFF.

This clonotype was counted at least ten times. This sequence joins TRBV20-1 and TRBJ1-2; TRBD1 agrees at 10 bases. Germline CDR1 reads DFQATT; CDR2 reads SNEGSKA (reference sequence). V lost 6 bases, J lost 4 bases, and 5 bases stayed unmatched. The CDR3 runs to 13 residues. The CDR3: CSASTGGVYGYTF. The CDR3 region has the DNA TGCAGTGCGTCGACAGGGGGCGTCTATGGCTACACCTTC.

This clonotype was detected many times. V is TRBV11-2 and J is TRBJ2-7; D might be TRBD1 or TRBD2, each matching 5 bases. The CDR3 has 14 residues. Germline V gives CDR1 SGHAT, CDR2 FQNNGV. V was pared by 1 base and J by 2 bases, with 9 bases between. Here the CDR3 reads CASSLGGIAYEQYF. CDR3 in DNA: TGTGCCAGCAGCTTAGGGGGGATTGCCTACGAGCAGTACTTC.

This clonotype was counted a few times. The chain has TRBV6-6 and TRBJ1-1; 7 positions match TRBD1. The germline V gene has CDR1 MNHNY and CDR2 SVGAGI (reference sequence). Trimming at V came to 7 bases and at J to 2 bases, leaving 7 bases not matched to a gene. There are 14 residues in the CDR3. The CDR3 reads CASMEGARNTEAFF. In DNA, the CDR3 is TGTGCCAGCATGGAGGGGGCGCGAAACACTGAAGCTTTCTTT.

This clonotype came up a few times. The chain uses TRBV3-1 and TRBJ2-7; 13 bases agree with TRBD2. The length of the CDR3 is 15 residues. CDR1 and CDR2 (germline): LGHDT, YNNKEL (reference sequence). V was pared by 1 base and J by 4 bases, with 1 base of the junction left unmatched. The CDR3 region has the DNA TGTGCCAGCAGCCAAGGGACTAGCGGGAGATACGAGCAGTACTTC. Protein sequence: CASSQGTSGRYEQYF.

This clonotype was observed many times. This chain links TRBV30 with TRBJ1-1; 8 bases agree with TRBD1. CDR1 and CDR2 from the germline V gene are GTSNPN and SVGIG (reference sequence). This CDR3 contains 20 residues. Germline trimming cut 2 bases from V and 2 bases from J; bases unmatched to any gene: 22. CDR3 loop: CAWSKTLILGETGANTEAFF. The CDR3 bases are TGTGCCTGGAGTAAGACCCTGATACTTGGAGAGACAGGGGCCAACACTGAAGCTTTCTTT.

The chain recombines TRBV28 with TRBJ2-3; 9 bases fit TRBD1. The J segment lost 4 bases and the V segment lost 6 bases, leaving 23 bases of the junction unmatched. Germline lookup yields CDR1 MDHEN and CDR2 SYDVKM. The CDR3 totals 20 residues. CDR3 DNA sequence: TGTGCCAGCAGGACACTTTTGGGACAGGGTACCGTCGCCATTCCAGATACGCAGTATTTT. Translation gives CASRTLLGQGTVAIPDTQYF. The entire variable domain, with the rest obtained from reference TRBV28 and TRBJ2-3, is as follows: DVKVTQSSRYLVKRTGEKVFLECVQDMDHENMFWYRQDPGLGLRLIYFSYDVKMKEKGDIPEGYSVSREKKERFSLILESASTNQTSMYLCASRTLLGQGTVAIPDTQYFGPGTRLTVL.

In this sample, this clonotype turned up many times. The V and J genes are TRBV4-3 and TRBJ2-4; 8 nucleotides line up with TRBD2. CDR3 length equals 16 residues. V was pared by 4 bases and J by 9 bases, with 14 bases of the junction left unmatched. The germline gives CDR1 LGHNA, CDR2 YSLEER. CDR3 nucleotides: TGCGCCAGCAGCCCCCAAATGTTAGCGGGATCGGTCATTCAGTACTTC. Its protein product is CASSPQMLAGSVIQYF.

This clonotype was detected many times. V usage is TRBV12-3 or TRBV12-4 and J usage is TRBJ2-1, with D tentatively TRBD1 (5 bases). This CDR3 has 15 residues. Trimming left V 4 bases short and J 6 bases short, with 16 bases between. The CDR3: CASSSLATDFNEQFF. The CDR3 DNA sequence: TGTGCCAGCAGTTCCCTTGCGACAGACTTCAATGAGCAGTTCTTC.

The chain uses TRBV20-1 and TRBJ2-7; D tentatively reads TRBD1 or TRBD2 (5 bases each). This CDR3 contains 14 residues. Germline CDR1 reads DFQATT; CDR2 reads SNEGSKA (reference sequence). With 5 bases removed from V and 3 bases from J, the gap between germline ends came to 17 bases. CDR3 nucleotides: TGCAGTGCTGGGGGTCATCCTCCGATCTACGAGCAGTACTTC. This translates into CSAGGHPPIYEQYF.

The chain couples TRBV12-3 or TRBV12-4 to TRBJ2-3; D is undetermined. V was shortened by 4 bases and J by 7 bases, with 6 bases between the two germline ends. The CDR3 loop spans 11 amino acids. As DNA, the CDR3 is TGTGCCAGCAGTTATCGGAATACGCAGTATTTT. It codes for CASSYRNTQYF.

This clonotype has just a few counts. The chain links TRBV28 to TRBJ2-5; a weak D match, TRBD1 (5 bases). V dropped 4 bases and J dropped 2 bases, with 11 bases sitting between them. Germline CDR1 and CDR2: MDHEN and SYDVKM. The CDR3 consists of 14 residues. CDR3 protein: CASSSSDIQETQYF. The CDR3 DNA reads TGTGCCAGCAGTTCCTCGGACATACAAGAGACCCAGTACTTC.

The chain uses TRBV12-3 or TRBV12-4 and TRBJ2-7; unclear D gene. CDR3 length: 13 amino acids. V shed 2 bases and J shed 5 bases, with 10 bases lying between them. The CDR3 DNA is TGTGCCAGCAGTTTAAAGTCTTCGGACGAGCAGTACTTC. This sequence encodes CASSLKSSDEQYF.

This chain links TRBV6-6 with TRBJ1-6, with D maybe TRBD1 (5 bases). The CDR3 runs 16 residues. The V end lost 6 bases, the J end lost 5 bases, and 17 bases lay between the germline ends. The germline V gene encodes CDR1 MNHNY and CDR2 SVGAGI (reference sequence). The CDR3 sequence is CASSSDRTLNNSPLHF. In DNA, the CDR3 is TGTGCCAGCAGCAGTGACAGAACATTAAATAATTCACCCCTCCACTTT.

In DNA, the CDR3 is TGTGCCAGCAGTTTACGGCAAAGTGAGCCCCAGCATTTT. Translating it yields CASSLRQSEPQHF. The chain employs TRBV12-3 or TRBV12-4 and TRBJ1-5; D is unclear. Trimming shortened V by 2 bases and J by 8 bases, and 10 bases separated the two germline ends. This CDR3 spans 13 amino acids.

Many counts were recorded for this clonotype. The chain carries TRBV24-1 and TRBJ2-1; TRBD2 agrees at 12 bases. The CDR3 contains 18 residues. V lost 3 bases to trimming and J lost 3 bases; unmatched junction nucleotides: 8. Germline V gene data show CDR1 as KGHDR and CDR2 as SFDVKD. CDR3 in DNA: TGTGCCACCAGTGATGAAGCTCCGACTAGCGGGGGCTACAATGAGCAGTTCTTC. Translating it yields CATSDEAPTSGGYNEQFF.

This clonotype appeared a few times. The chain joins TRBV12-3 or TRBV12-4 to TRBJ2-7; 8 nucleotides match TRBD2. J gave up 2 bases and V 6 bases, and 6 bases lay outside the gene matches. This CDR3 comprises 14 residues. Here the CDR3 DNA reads TGTGCCAGCAGCATGACTAGCGCGGCCTACGAGCAGTACTTC. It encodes CASSMTSAAYEQYF.

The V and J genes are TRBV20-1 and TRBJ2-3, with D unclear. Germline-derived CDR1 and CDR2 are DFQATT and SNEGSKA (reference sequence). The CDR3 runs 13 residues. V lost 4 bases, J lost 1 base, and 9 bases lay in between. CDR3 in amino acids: CSATLPGTDTQYF. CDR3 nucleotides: TGCAGTGCTACTCTACCGGGCACAGATACGCAGTATTTT.

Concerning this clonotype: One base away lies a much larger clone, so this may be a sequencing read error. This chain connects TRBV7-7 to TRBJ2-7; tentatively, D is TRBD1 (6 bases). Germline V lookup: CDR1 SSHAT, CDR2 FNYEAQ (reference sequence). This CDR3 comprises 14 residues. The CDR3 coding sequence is TGTGCCAGCAGCGCTAAGACAGGCTCCTACGACCAGTACTTC. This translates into CASSAKTGSYDQYF.

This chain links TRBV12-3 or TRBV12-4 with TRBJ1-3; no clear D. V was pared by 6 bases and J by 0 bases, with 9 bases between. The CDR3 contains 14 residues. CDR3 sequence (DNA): TGTGCCAGCAGATCACATAGCTCTGGAAACACCATATATTTT. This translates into CASRSHSSGNTIYF.

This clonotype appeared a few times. The CDR3 here is CASSRPAGRVAFF. In DNA, the CDR3 is TGTGCCAGCAGCCGCCCCGCGGGCAGAGTAGCTTTCTTT. V is TRBV7-2 and J is TRBJ1-1; D remains ambiguous. V was trimmed by 5 bases and J by 10 bases, leaving 17 bases between them. The CDR3 sequence is 13 residues long. The germline CDR1 and CDR2 sequences are SGHTA and FQGNSA.

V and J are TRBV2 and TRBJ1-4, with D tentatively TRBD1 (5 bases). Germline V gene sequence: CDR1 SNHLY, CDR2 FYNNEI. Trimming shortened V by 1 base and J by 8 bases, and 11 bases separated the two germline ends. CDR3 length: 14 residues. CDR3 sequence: CASSEGAGTEKLFF. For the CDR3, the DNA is TGTGCCAGCAGTGAAGGGGCCGGGACGGAAAAACTGTTTTTT.

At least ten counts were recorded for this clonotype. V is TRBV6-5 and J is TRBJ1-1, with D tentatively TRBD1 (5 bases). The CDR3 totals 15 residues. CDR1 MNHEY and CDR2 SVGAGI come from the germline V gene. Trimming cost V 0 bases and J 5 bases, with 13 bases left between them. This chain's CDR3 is CASSYSGPEGTEAFF. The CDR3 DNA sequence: TGTGCCAGCAGTTACTCGGGCCCGGAGGGGACTGAAGCTTTCTTT.